The entry below describes one TCR beta chain. Through a sample-barcoded 5' primer and a J-beta primer mix, a second PCR was run for roughly 6 to 11 cycles. TCRdb analysed the 5' RACE reads with MiXCR anew, one entry per CDR3 protein. The table records hundreds of thousands of distinct CDR3 sequences, approximately 59% of them present only once. Individuals who donated were healthy Caucasians from Russia aged roughly 6 to 90. Donors each provided about 9.5 milliliters of peripheral blood. The data are from a study of blood T cells in healthy people across ages. The clonotype comes from a man in his fifties or sixties in good health. What was sequenced was blood.

The CDR3 sequence is CASSSQGAHEKLFF. The CDR3, as DNA: TGTGCCAGCAGTTCACAGGGGGCACATGAAAAACTGTTTTTT. V usage is TRBV27 and J usage is TRBJ1-4, with 9 bases matching TRBD1. The V gene end was trimmed by 4 bases and the J gene end by 6 bases; junction bases not matched to a gene: 3. The CDR3 is 14 residues long. CDR1 and CDR2 (germline): MNHEY, SMNVEV (reference sequence).